Shown below are 5 T cell receptor beta chains from a single sample sequenced in a study of blood T cell repertoires in COVID-19. The repertoire was sequenced with immunoSEQ multiplex PCR; TCRdb's copy has only in-frame clones and lacks some. This table has 350,000 to 450,000 clones, around nine tenths appearing once. The sample comprised peripheral blood. These receptors all come from an older woman with COVID-19, enrolled during active disease.

The rearrangement links TRBV3-1 (or the pseudogene TRBV3-2) to TRBJ2-1, with TRBD2 identical over 13 bases. Germline values: CDR1 LGHDT, CDR2 YNNKEL (reference sequence). The CDR3 extends over 15 amino acids. V was clipped by 4 bases and J by 7 bases; unmatched bases: 4. The CDR3 spells CASSPTSGGVNEQFF. The CDR3 region has the DNA TGTGCCAGCAGCCCTACTAGCGGGGGGGTGAATGAGCAGTTCTTC.

The chain employs TRBV3-1 (or the pseudogene TRBV3-2) and TRBJ1-2, with 10 bases lining up with TRBD1. In germline, CDR1 is LGHDT, CDR2 YNNKEL (reference sequence). This CDR3 spans 15 amino acids. J lost 8 bases, V lost 1 base, and 7 bases had no gene match. The CDR3 protein is CASSQAGTGVGGYTF. CDR3 sequence (DNA): TGTGCCAGCAGCCAAGCCGGGACAGGGGTTGGAGGCTACACCTTC.

The chain is built from TRBV7-4 and TRBJ2-7; D is ambiguous. There are 14 residues in the CDR3. V shed 8 bases and J shed 4 bases, with 18 bases lying between them. Germline assignment: CDR1 SGHVT and CDR2 SQSDAQ. In DNA, the CDR3 is TGTGCCAGCCCCCCCCTTCCGGAGCTATACGAGCAGTACTTC. It translates to CASPPLPELYEQYF. The complete variable domain, with remaining parts taken from reference TRBV7-4 and TRBJ2-7, reads GAGVSQSPRYKVAKRGRDVALRCDSISGHVTLYWYRQTLGQGSEVLTYSQSDAQRDKSGRPSGRFSAERPERSVSTLKIQRTEQGDSAVYLCASPPLPELYEQYFGPGTRLTVT.

This chain uses TRBV11-2 with TRBJ2-1; D is ambiguous. V lost 1 base and J lost 4, with 5 bases in between. This CDR3 is built from 13 residues. Germline loops: CDR1 SGHAT, CDR2 FQNNGV. Here the CDR3 DNA reads TGTGCCAGCAGCTTAGCCAGGTACAATGAGCAGTTCTTC. It yields the protein CASSLARYNEQFF.

This chain connects TRBV27 to TRBJ1-4; tentatively, D is TRBD1 (5 bases). Trimming took off 2 bases at V and 0 bases at J, with 16 bases between the two ends. CDR3 length equals 18 residues. From germline, CDR1 is MNHEY and CDR2 SMNVEV (reference sequence). CDR3 nucleotide sequence: TGTGCCAGCAGTTTAACAGGCCCCCACTTTGCAACTAATGAAAAACTGTTTTTT. It is translated as CASSLTGPHFATNEKLFF.